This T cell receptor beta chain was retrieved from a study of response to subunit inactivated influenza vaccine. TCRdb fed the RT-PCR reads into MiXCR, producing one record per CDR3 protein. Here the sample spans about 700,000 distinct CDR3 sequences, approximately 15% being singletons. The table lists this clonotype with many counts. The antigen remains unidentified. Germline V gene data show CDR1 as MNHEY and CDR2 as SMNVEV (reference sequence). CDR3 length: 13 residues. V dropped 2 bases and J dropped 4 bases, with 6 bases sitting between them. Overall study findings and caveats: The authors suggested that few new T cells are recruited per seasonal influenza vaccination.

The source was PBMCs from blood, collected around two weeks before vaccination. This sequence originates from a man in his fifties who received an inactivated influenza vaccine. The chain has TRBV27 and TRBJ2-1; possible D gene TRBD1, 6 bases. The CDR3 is CASSLQGYNEQFF. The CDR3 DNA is TGTGCCAGCAGTTTACAGGGGTACAATGAGCAGTTCTTC.